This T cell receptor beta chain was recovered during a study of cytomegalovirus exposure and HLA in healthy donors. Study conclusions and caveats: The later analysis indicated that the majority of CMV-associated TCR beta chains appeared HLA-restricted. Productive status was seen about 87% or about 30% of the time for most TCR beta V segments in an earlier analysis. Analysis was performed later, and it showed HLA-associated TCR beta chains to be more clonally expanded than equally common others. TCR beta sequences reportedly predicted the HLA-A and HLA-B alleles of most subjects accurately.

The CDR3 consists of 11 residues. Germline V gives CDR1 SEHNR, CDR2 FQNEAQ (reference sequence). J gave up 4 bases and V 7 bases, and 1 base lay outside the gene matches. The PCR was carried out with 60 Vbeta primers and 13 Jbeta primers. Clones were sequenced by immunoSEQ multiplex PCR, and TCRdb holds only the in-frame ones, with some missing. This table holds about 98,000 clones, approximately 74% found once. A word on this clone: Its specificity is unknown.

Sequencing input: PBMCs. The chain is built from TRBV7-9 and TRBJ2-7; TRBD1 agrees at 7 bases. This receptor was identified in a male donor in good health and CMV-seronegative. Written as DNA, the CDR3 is TGTGCCAGCATACAGGGGTACGAGCAGTACTTC. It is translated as CASIQGYEQYF. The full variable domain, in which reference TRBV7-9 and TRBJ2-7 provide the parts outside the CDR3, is DTGVSQNPRHKITKRGQNVTFRCDPISEHNRLYWYRQTLGQGPEFLTYFQNEAQLEKSRLLSDRFSAERPKGSFSTLEIQRTEQGDSAMYLCASIQGYEQYFGPGTRLTVT.